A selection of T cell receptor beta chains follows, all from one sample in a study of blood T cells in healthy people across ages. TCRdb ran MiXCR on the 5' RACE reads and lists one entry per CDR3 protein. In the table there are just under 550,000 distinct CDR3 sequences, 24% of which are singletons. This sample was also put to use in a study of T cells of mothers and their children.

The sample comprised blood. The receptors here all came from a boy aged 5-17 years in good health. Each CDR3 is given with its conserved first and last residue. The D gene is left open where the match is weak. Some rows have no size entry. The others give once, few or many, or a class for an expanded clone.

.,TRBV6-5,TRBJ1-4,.,CASSPRLNEKLFF,TGTGCCAGCAGTCCCCGGTTAAATGAAAAACTGTTTTTT
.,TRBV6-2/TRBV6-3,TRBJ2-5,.,CALSTYTQETQYF,TGTGCCCTTTCAACGTACACCCAAGAGACCCAGTACTTC
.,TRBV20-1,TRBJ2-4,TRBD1,CSAGGQGKNIQYF,TGCAGTGCTGGGGGACAGGGGAAAAACATTCAGTACTTC
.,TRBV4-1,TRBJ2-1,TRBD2,CASSQPGLASNEQFF,TGCGCCAGCAGCCAGCCGGGACTAGCGTCCAATGAGCAGTTCTTC
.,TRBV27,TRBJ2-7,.,CASSLMRNSYEQYF,TGTGCCAGCAGTTTAATGAGAAACTCCTACGAGCAGTACTTC
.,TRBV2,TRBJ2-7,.,CASESGSSYEQYF,TGTGCCAGCGAATCTGGGAGCTCCTACGAGCAGTACTTC
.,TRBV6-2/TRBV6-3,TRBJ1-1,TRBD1,CASRSRAPGQGNTEAFF,TGTGCCAGCAGATCCCGAGCCCCGGGACAGGGGAACACTGAAGCTTTCTTT
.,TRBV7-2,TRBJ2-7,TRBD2,CASSDPRGGTRPYEQYF,TGTGCCAGCAGCGACCCCCGAGGGGGGACTAGACCCTACGAGCAGTACTTC
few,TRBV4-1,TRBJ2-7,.,CASAAKADTHVRYEQHF,TGCGCCAGCGCAGCCAAAGCCGACACCCACGTCAGGTACGAGCAGCACTTC
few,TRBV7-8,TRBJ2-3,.,CASSPDRSDTQYF,TGTGCCAGCAGCCCAGACAGGTCCGATACGCAGTATTTT
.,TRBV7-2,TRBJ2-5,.,CASSLVPGAQETQYF,TGTGCCAGCAGCTTAGTTCCGGGAGCGCAAGAGACCCAGTACTTC
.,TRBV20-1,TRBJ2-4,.,CSAEENSKNIQYF,TGCAGTGCAGAAGAGAACAGCAAAAACATTCAGTACTTC
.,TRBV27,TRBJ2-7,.,CASSLGATDPYEQYF,TGTGCCAGCAGTTTAGGGGCTACGGACCCCTACGAGCAGTACTTC
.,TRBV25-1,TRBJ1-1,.,CASTRGQGEAFF,TGTGCCAGCACCCGTGGCCAGGGGGAAGCTTTCTTT
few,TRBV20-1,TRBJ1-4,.,CSASPPVVEKLFF,TGCAGTGCTAGCCCCCCCGTGGTTGAAAAACTGTTTTTT
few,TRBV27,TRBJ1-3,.,CAGSPQGRLGGGNTIYF,TGTGCCGGCAGTCCCCAAGGTCGGCTCGGGGGGGGAAACACCATATATTTT
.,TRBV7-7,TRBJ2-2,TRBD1,CASSFGTGGEELFF,TGTGCTAGCAGCTTCGGGACAGGGGGCGAAGAGCTGTTTTTT
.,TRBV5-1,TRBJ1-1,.,CASSADLVTEAFF,TGCGCCAGCAGCGCGGACTTAGTCACTGAAGCTTTCTTT